A selection of T cell receptor beta chains follows, all from one sample in a study of blood T cell repertoires in COVID-19. Using immunoSEQ multiplex PCR, the repertoire was profiled, and TCRdb retains in-frame clones only, with some absent. The table records approximately 500,000 clones, approximately 88% of them present only once. The sequenced material came from PBMCs or T cells enriched from blood (not recorded which). The receptors shown here come from a woman aged 40-49 years who had recovered from COVID-19. The CDR3 runs from the conserved cysteine through the conserved F or W. D genes are given only for firm matches. The size of a clone is reported for some rows only, either as once, few or many, or as a class for expanded clones.

TGTGCCAGCAGCTTAGCGGGAACAGCGGCGCAAGAGACCCAGTACTTC CASSLAGTAAQETQYF - TRBJ2-5 - TRBV7-2
TGTGCCAGCAGCAAAGGGAACCCGCCAGGGTTTGGATTGACCACTGAAGCTTTCTTT CASSKGNPPGFGLTTEAFF - TRBJ1-1 - TRBV21-1
TGTGCCAGCAGCCAAGAGGGGGCAGGGGGCGTTGGCTACACCTTC CASSQEGAGGVGYTF - TRBJ1-2 TRBD1 TRBV4-2
TGTGCCAGCAGCTTGAACAGGGCTTACGAGCAGTACTTC CASSLNRAYEQYF few TRBJ2-7 - TRBV5-4
TGTGCCGTCGGACTAGCGGGATTGGACGAGCAGTACTTC CAVGLAGLDEQYF - TRBJ2-7 TRBD2 TRBV10-3
TGTGCCAGCAGCTTGGGACAGAGGAACACTGAAGCTTTCTTT CASSLGQRNTEAFF few TRBJ1-1 TRBD1 TRBV7-9
TGTGCCAGCAGTTACTCGGACAGGACTAAAGCTTTCTTT CASSYSDRTKAFF - TRBJ1-1 TRBD1 TRBV6-5
TGTGCCAGCGGGGCGAGAGAGACCCAGTACTTC CASGARETQYF - TRBJ2-5 - TRBV27
TGTGCCAGCAGTGTCACAGGGTTGGATTCACCCCTCCACTTT CASSVTGLDSPLHF - TRBJ1-6 - TRBV25-1
TGTGCCAGCAGCGTAGGGGGGACAGGGAACTACGAGCAGTACTTC CASSVGGTGNYEQYF - TRBJ2-7 TRBD1 TRBV9
TGTGCCAGCAGCGTAGAAAGCGGGAGGGCCGCCGGGGAGCTGTTTTTT CASSVESGRAAGELFF - TRBJ2-2 TRBD2 TRBV9
TGTGCCAGCAGCTCAAGAGACTCTGGAAACACCATATATTTT CASSSRDSGNTIYF few TRBJ1-3 - TRBV7-9
TGTGCCAGCAGCTTAGTTCAGGGGGCTGTCTACGAGCAGTACTTC CASSLVQGAVYEQYF - TRBJ2-7 TRBD1 TRBV7-9
TGTGCCAGCAGCCTGTCGAGTTTCCAAGAGACCCAGTACTTC CASSLSSFQETQYF few TRBJ2-5 - TRBV3-1/TRBV3-2
TGTGCCAGCAGCTTCGGGGGAGGCGTAAACACCATATATTTT CASSFGGGVNTIYF few TRBJ1-3 - TRBV5-8
TGTGCCAGTAGTGATAGCGGGAGCACAGATACGCAGTATTTT CASSDSGSTDTQYF - TRBJ2-3 TRBD2 TRBV19
TGTGCCAGCAGCCAAACTGGGAGTGGCACAGATACGCAGTATTTT CASSQTGSGTDTQYF - TRBJ2-3 - TRBV3-1/TRBV3-2
TGTGCCAGCAGTTCGATTAGCGGGAGATCCTACGAGCAGTACTTC CASSSISGRSYEQYF - TRBJ2-7 TRBD2 TRBV27
TGTGCCAGCAGCCCCTGGCAGGGAATACAAGAGACCCAGTACTTC CASSPWQGIQETQYF - TRBJ2-5 - TRBV5-6
TGTGCCAGCAGCGTGCCAGCGGAGGGTTCCCATGAGCAGTTCTTC CASSVPAEGSHEQFF - TRBJ2-1 - TRBV9
TGTGCCAGTAGTATAAGATTCACAGGGGGCGAGACAGATACGCAGTATTTT CASSIRFTGGETDTQYF - TRBJ2-3 TRBD1 TRBV19
TGTGCCAGCAGCTTTATTAGTGGTGAAAAACTGTTTTTT CASSFISGEKLFF few TRBJ1-4 - TRBV11-2
TGTGCCAGCAGCGAAGACACTGCTAACTATGGCTACACCTTC CASSEDTANYGYTF once TRBJ1-2 - TRBV7-9